These 29 T cell receptor beta chains were all obtained from the same sample, sequenced in a study of T cell responses to AZD1222 COVID-19 vaccine. This table comes from immunoSEQ multiplex PCR, and its TCRdb copy is limited to in-frame clones, with some not included. The table includes more than 150,000 clones, roughly 92% detected once. The input for sequencing was peripheral blood, taken 28 days after the second AZD1222 dose. Source of these receptors: an adult who received the AZD1222 COVID-19 vaccine.

The chain uses TRBV5-1 and TRBJ2-2; the D call may be TRBD1 or TRBD2 (5 bases each). Germline V gives CDR1 SGHRS, CDR2 YFSETQ. V gave up 4 bases and J gave up 1 base, with 14 bases separating them. This CDR3 has 16 amino acids. CDR3 sequence reads: CASSPRTGRNTGELFF. The CDR3 coding sequence is TGCGCCAGCAGCCCGCGGACGGGGCGGAACACCGGGGAGCTGTTTTTT.

This clone occurred a few times. The rearrangement joins TRBV19 to TRBJ1-1; no definite D call. CDR1 is LNHDA, CDR2 SQIVND, per germline (reference sequence). This CDR3 is built from 14 residues. V dropped 4 bases and J dropped 6 bases, with 15 bases sitting between them. CDR3 region: CASSNGRDRAEAFF. The CDR3 DNA sequence: TGTGCCAGTAGTAATGGGAGGGATCGGGCTGAAGCTTTCTTT.

In DNA form, the CDR3 reads TGTGCCAGCAGCTTCCGGGACAGATACGCTCTGGGAAACACCATATATTTT. It codes for CASSFRDRYALGNTIYF. This chain connects TRBV9 to TRBJ1-3; 7 bases match TRBD1. This CDR3 is 17 amino acids long. The V gene's germline CDR1 is SGDLS and CDR2 YYNGEE. The ends lost 4 bases at V and 4 bases at J; junction bases unmatched: 14.

About this clone itself: At the DNA level, this CDR3 is encoded by other sequences in the same sample as well. The V call is TRBV4-1, the J call TRBJ2-7, with D possibly being TRBD1 (5 bases). V lost 1 base to trimming and J lost 2 bases, with 12 bases between them. CDR3 size: 15 residues. CDR1 is MGHRA, CDR2 YSYEKL, per germline. CDR3 bases: TGCGCCAGCAGCCAAGGCTCAGGGTCTCCCTACGAGCAGTACTTC. It encodes CASSQGSGSPYEQYF.

V and J are TRBV6-5 and TRBJ2-7, with 11 nucleotides matching TRBD1. V lost 6 bases to trimming and J lost 7 bases; unmatched junction nucleotides: 5. The CDR3 totals 13 residues. Germline V gene data show CDR1 as MNHEY and CDR2 as SVGAGI. CDR3 DNA sequence: TGTGCCAGCAGCGGACAGGGGGCGATAGAGCAGTACTTC. Protein product: CASSGQGAIEQYF.

The chain employs TRBV28 and TRBJ1-2; 8 positions agree with TRBD1. The junction had 12 bases not matched to a gene; V was cut back by 1 base and J by 8 bases. Germline CDR1 is MDHEN and CDR2 is SYDVKM. This CDR3 is built from 16 residues. The CDR3 loop reads CASSLLGTGRKRGYTF. CDR3 nucleotide sequence: TGTGCCAGCAGTTTATTAGGGACAGGACGGAAGCGGGGCTACACCTTC.

The V and J genes are TRBV7-8 and TRBJ2-7; 10 nucleotides agree with TRBD1. The germline V gene encodes CDR1 SGHVS and CDR2 FQNEAQ. With V trimmed by 5 bases and J by 2 bases, 9 bases remained unmatched. The CDR3 length is 16 residues. The CDR3 sequence: CASSQTGGISPYEQYF. The CDR3 nucleotides read TGTGCCAGCAGCCAGACAGGGGGCATCTCCCCCTACGAGCAGTACTTC.

The gene calls are TRBV15 and TRBJ2-5, with TRBD1 matching 9 bases. There are 15 residues in the CDR3. V dropped 3 bases and J dropped 3; count of bases not matched to a gene: 5. Germline CDR1 reads LNHNV; CDR2 reads YYDKDF (reference sequence). The CDR3 coding sequence is TGTGCCACCAGCAGGTGGGACAGGGAGGAAGAGACCCAGTACTTC. It encodes CATSRWDREEETQYF. Full variable domain (outside the CDR3, taken from reference TRBV15 and TRBJ2-5): DAMVIQNPRYQVTQFGKPVTLSCSQTLNHNVMYWYQQKSSQAPKLLFHYYDKDFNNEADTPDNFQSRRPNTSFCFLDIRSPGLGDTAMYLCATSRWDREEETQYFGPGTRLLVL.

This clone was found once. V is TRBV3-1 (or the pseudogene TRBV3-2) and J is TRBJ1-2; D perhaps matches TRBD1 (6 bases). CDR1 is LGHDT, CDR2 YNNKEL, per germline (reference sequence). The CDR3 is 14 residues long. The V end lost 1 base, the J end lost 4 bases, and 10 bases lay between the germline ends. Here the CDR3 reads CASSQGGRGYGYTF. CDR3 DNA sequence: TGTGCCAGCAGCCAAGGCGGCAGGGGCTATGGCTACACCTTC.

This chain links TRBV12-3 or TRBV12-4 with TRBJ1-3, with no clear D. Trimming removed 6 bases at V and 0 bases at J, with 6 bases between. The CDR3 runs to 13 residues. CDR3 region: CASRRTSGNTIYF. CDR3 DNA: TGTGCCAGCAGAAGGACCTCTGGAAACACCATATATTTT.

The CDR3 loop reads CASSRFEQYF. The CDR3, as DNA: TGTGCCAGCAGTCGGTTCGAGCAGTACTTC. The chain carries TRBV28 and TRBJ2-7; D call uncertain. Germline V gene sequence: CDR1 MDHEN, CDR2 SYDVKM. The CDR3 covers 10 residues. Trimming took off 5 bases at V and 6 bases at J, with 5 bases between the two ends.

The chain employs TRBV25-1 and TRBJ1-4, with D possibly matching TRBD1 (5 bases). V shed 3 bases and J shed 5 bases, with 16 bases lying between them. The CDR3 contains 16 residues. Germline CDR1 and CDR2: MGHDK and SYGVNS. CDR3 amino acids: CASSDRTQIPNEKLFF. The CDR3 nucleotides read TGTGCCAGCAGTGACAGGACACAAATACCAAATGAAAAACTGTTTTTT.

The chain couples TRBV19 to TRBJ1-6; possible D gene TRBD1, 5 bases. The CDR3 loop spans 14 amino acids. Between the trimmed V and J ends, which lost 4 bases and 3 bases, there was a span of 7 bases. CDR1 and CDR2 from the germline V gene are LNHDA and SQIVND (reference sequence). Written as DNA, the CDR3 is TGTGCCAGTAGTAGCAGGGTCTATAATTCACCCCTCCACTTT. Residues: CASSSRVYNSPLHF. Full variable domain (missing parts from reference TRBV19 and TRBJ1-6): DGGITQSPKYLFRKEGQNVTLSCEQNLNHDAMYWYRQDPGQGLRLIYYSQIVNDFQKGDIAEGYSVSREKKESFPLTVTSAQKNPTAFYLCASSSRVYNSPLHFGNGTRLTVT.

The genes are TRBV5-4 and TRBJ2-1; D unclear. CDR3 length: 13 residues. The ends were cut back, 0 bases at V and 4 bases at J, with 5 bases in the middle. Germline V gene data show CDR1 as SGHNT and CDR2 as YYREEE (reference sequence). The CDR3 bases are TGTGCCAGCAGCTTGGACACTTACAATGAGCAGTTCTTC. This codes for CASSLDTYNEQFF.

The J gene is TRBJ1-5, the V gene TRBV13, with D perhaps matching TRBD1 (5 bases). Trimming left V 2 bases short and J 7 bases short, with 12 bases between. The CDR3 is made up of 14 amino acids. CDR1 and CDR2 from the germline V gene are PRHDT and FYEKMQ (reference sequence). The CDR3 DNA reads as TGTGCCAGCAGCTTAAGAGGGGTCGGACAGCCCCAGCATTTT. Protein: CASSLRGVGQPQHF.

V is TRBV4-3 and J is TRBJ1-3; D remains ambiguous. The germline V and J ends were trimmed by 0 bases and 4 bases, with 16 bases remaining between them. The CDR3 sequence is 17 residues long. Germline V gives CDR1 LGHNA, CDR2 YSLEER. CDR3 coding DNA: TGCGCCAGCAGCCAAGAAAGCCCCCGCACGGCGGGAAACACCATATATTTT. Its translation: CASSQESPRTAGNTIYF.

As to this clone: The identical CDR3 is also encoded by other nucleotide sequences in the sample. The chain is built from TRBV9 and TRBJ2-5, with 14 bases that match TRBD2. The CDR3 spans 15 residues. Germline loops: CDR1 SGDLS, CDR2 YYNGEE. Trimming took 4 bases from V and 4 from J; bases not matched to a gene: 3. The CDR3 DNA is TGTGCCAGCAGCTCGGGACTAGCGGGAGTAGAGACCCAGTACTTC. It is translated as CASSSGLAGVETQYF.

Here the CDR3 reads CASSSRGSSYNSPLHF. In DNA form, the CDR3 reads TGTGCCAGCAGCTCCCGTGGGAGCTCCTATAATTCACCCCTCCACTTT. The V gene is TRBV3-1 (or the pseudogene TRBV3-2), the J gene TRBJ1-6; no clear D. The germline V gene has CDR1 LGHDT and CDR2 YNNKEL (reference sequence). V lost 5 bases to trimming and J lost 0 bases, with 11 bases between them. The CDR3 has 16 residues.

This chain connects TRBV10-3 to TRBJ1-1; D gene unclear. This CDR3 is built from 16 residues. CDR1 is ENHRY, CDR2 SYGVKD, per germline. The germline V and J ends were trimmed by 0 bases and 4 bases, with 15 bases remaining between them. CDR3 residues: CAISESKAVGLTEAFF. CDR3 bases: TGTGCCATCAGTGAGTCGAAAGCAGTCGGTCTCACTGAAGCTTTCTTT.

The J gene is TRBJ2-7, the V gene TRBV19; no clear D. This CDR3 is built from 12 residues. Germline loops: CDR1 LNHDA, CDR2 SQIVND (reference sequence). Trimming pared 5 bases from V and 1 base from J, leaving 6 bases between. The CDR3 DNA follows: TGTGCCAGTAGTCCCGGGTCCTACGAGCAGTACTTC. Amino acids: CASSPGSYEQYF.

The chain uses TRBV6-2 or TRBV6-3 and TRBJ2-4; D is ambiguous. Trimming removed 3 bases at V and 5 bases at J, with 11 bases between. The V gene's germline CDR1 is MNHEY and CDR2 SVGEGT. The CDR3 sequence is 14 residues long. The CDR3: CASSYQVGENIQYF. The DNA for the CDR3 is TGTGCCAGCAGTTATCAGGTCGGCGAAAACATTCAGTACTTC.

The V call is TRBV6-1, the J call TRBJ1-6; the D gene is possibly TRBD1 (5 bases). The CDR3 has 16 residues. V was pared by 3 bases and J by 10 bases, with 19 bases between. Germline loops: CDR1 MNHNS, CDR2 SASEGT. DNA for the CDR3: TGTGCCAGCAGTGACCTAGGACCGGGAGCAGGGTCACCCCTCCACTTT. Its protein is CASSDLGPGAGSPLHF.

This chain joins TRBV7-9 and TRBJ2-3; D unresolved. Per the germline V gene, CDR1 is SEHNR and CDR2 is FQNEAQ (reference sequence). This CDR3 has 14 amino acids. The ends were cut back, 5 bases at V and 4 bases at J, with 13 bases in the middle. The chain's CDR3 is CASSGSSSPDTQYF. The CDR3 DNA sequence: TGTGCCAGCAGCGGATCGAGCTCTCCAGATACGCAGTATTTT.

The chain carries TRBV29-1 and TRBJ1-2; D call uncertain. The CDR3 contains 13 residues. Germline CDR1 SQVTM, CDR2 ANQGSEA. Trimming pared 4 bases from V and 4 bases from J, leaving 13 bases between. CDR3 nucleotides: TGCAGCGTTGTACGTCACCGAACCTATGGCTACACCTTC. Encoded protein: CSVVRHRTYGYTF.

The chain joins TRBV18 to TRBJ1-3; TRBD1 aligns across 7 bases. Germline CDR1 and CDR2: KGHSH and LQKENI. The CDR3 is 16 residues long. Trimming removed 3 bases from V and 5 bases from J; junction bases left unmatched: 10. The CDR3 protein is CASSPARGITRNTIYF. The CDR3 DNA follows: TGTGCCAGCTCACCGGCCAGGGGGATCACGAGAAACACCATATATTTT.

V is TRBV5-1 and J is TRBJ2-7, with 12 bases aligning to TRBD2. Germline V gene data show CDR1 as SGHRS and CDR2 as YFSETQ. Trimming cost V 4 bases and J 4 bases; bases outside gene matches: 9. The CDR3 is made up of 16 amino acids. The CDR3 spells CASSRTTSGSGYEQYF. The CDR3 DNA reads as TGCGCCAGCAGCCGTACGACTAGCGGGAGCGGGTACGAGCAGTACTTC.

The chain joins TRBV5-4 to TRBJ1-6; D might be TRBD1 (5 bases). V was cut by 0 bases and J by 10 bases, with 17 bases left in between. The CDR3 loop spans 16 amino acids. Germline lookup yields CDR1 SGHNT and CDR2 YYREEE (reference sequence). Written as DNA, the CDR3 is TGTGCCAGCAGCTTGGGGGTCCAGGGCTTCGGATCACCCCTCCACTTT. Its translation is CASSLGVQGFGSPLHF.

This clone occurred once. This chain connects TRBV5-6 to TRBJ1-1, with D maybe TRBD1 (5 bases). Germline loops: CDR1 SGHDT, CDR2 YYEEEE. CDR3 size: 14 residues. V gave up 6 bases and J gave up 0 bases, with 12 bases separating them. The CDR3 spells CASTLGALNTEAFF. As DNA, the CDR3 is TGTGCCAGCACCCTTGGGGCCCTGAACACTGAAGCTTTCTTT.

The chain is built from TRBV19 and TRBJ2-6; D call uncertain. The CDR3 is made up of 14 amino acids. Germline CDR1 is LNHDA and CDR2 is SQIVND (reference sequence). V was pared by 5 bases and J by 0 bases, with 5 bases between. The CDR3 region has the DNA TGTGCCAGTAGTGTCCGCTCTGGGGCCAACGTCCTGACTTTC. Translated: CASSVRSGANVLTF.